These 14 T cell receptor beta chains originate from one sample sequenced in a study of blood T cell repertoires in COVID-19. Generated by immunoSEQ multiplex PCR, the TCRdb table keeps only in-frame clones and is missing some. This sample has 110,000 or so clones, with roughly 70% found just once. Sequences were obtained from peripheral blood. These receptors came from a woman in her forties with acute or convalescent COVID-19.

This rearrangement joins TRBV27 to TRBJ2-7; 7 nucleotides match TRBD1. After removal of 8 bases from V and 1 base from J, the junction contained 8 bases not matched to a gene. Germline V CDR1 and CDR2: MNHEY, SMNVEV (reference sequence). The CDR3 runs 14 residues. The CDR3 spells CASRTGAGSYEQYF. The CDR3 DNA reads as TGTGCCAGCCGTACAGGGGCAGGATCCTACGAGCAGTACTTC.

This clone has ten or more counts. The chain has TRBV27 and TRBJ1-6; no reliable D call. V lost 7 bases to trimming and J lost 5 bases, with 9 bases between them. This CDR3 has 13 residues. The germline CDR1 and CDR2 sequences are MNHEY and SMNVEV (reference sequence). The CDR3 region has the DNA TGTGCCAGCACGCGCGGGAATAATTCACCCCTCCACTTT. It translates to CASTRGNNSPLHF.

The chain joins TRBV5-4 to TRBJ1-4; 8 positions agree with TRBD1. V dropped 4 bases and J dropped 7; count of bases not matched to a gene: 9. Germline values: CDR1 SGHNT, CDR2 YYREEE (reference sequence). The CDR3 has 15 amino acids. Here the CDR3 DNA reads TGTGCCAGCAGCCTCTCGGACAGGGTGGGTGAAAAACTGTTTTTT. Its protein product is CASSLSDRVGEKLFF.

CDR3 nucleotide sequence: TGTGCCTGGAGTAGGGGACAGGGGGTCGGGGAAAAACTGTTTTTT. This translates into CAWSRGQGVGEKLFF. The chain uses TRBV30 and TRBJ1-4; 11 bases match TRBD1. The CDR3 consists of 15 residues. Germline V gene data show CDR1 as GTSNPN and CDR2 as SVGIG (reference sequence). The V and J ends lost 2 bases and 8 bases, in that order; junction bases with no gene match: 7.

V and J are TRBV24-1 and TRBJ2-1; 7 bases line up with TRBD1. Germline V gene lookup returns CDR1 KGHDR and CDR2 SFDVKD. The CDR3 runs 17 residues. V lost 0 bases and J lost 8; bases outside the gene matches: 12. Here the CDR3 DNA reads TGTGCCACCAGTGATTTGCACGGTCGGACAGGTAGGGATGAGCAGTTCTTC. Protein product: CATSDLHGRTGRDEQFF.

The chain employs TRBV6-2 or TRBV6-3 and TRBJ2-1; 8 bases agree with TRBD2. The trim removed 4 bases at V and 8 bases at J, leaving 10 bases unmatched. The CDR3 runs to 15 residues. Looked up from germline, CDR1 is MNHEY and CDR2 is SVGEGT. The CDR3 DNA reads TGTGCCAGCAGTTCCCAGCGGGGGCCGGGAGATGAGCAGTTCTTC. Encoded protein: CASSSQRGPGDEQFF.

This chain connects TRBV5-1 to TRBJ2-5, with TRBD2 as a possible D gene (6 bases). Germline loops: CDR1 SGHRS, CDR2 YFSETQ. V was pared by 3 bases and J by 4 bases, with 16 bases between. The CDR3 runs 15 residues. CDR3 region: CASSSGGPHGETQYF. The CDR3 nucleotides read TGCGCCAGCAGCTCCGGGGGACCTCACGGAGAGACCCAGTACTTC.

The chain couples TRBV21-1 to TRBJ2-7; the table's D call TRBD1 went unverified against the DNA. TRBV21-1 counts as a pseudogene. The CDR3 covers 20 residues. This CDR3 is CASSRRTGTGFAWTYYEQYF. CDR3 in DNA: TGTGCCAGCAGCAGACGCACCGGGACAGGCTTTGCTTGGACCTACTACGAGCAGTACTTC.

The chain carries TRBV5-5 and TRBJ1-1; perhaps TRBD1 as D (5 bases). Trimming removed 4 bases at V and 0 bases at J, with 7 bases between. In germline, CDR1 is SGHKS, CDR2 YYEKEE (reference sequence). This CDR3 comprises 13 residues. The CDR3 protein is CASSQTVNTEAFF. DNA of the CDR3: TGTGCCAGCAGCCAGACAGTGAACACTGAAGCTTTCTTT.

This chain connects TRBV29-1 to TRBJ2-2, with 9 bases identical to TRBD1. J lost 4 bases, V lost 1 base, and 7 bases had no gene match. The germline V gene has CDR1 SQVTM and CDR2 ANQGSEA. The CDR3 runs to 16 residues. CDR3 sequence (DNA): TGCAGCGTTGAAGCGGAAACAGGGGGCCCCACCGGGGAGCTGTTTTTT. Protein: CSVEAETGGPTGELFF.

The J gene is TRBJ1-1, the V gene TRBV5-1; TRBD1 agrees at 9 bases. Germline V gene lookup returns CDR1 SGHRS and CDR2 YFSETQ. CDR3 length: 14 residues. Trimming removed 5 bases from V and 1 base from J; junction bases left unmatched: 3. The DNA of the CDR3 is TGCGCCAGCAGTCAGGACAGGGGGAACACTGAAGCTTTCTTT. Protein: CASSQDRGNTEAFF.

V is TRBV6-5 and J is TRBJ2-3; D may be TRBD2 (6 bases). The germline CDR1 and CDR2 sequences are MNHEY and SVGAGI. Between the trimmed V and J ends, which lost 6 bases and 5 bases, there was a span of 6 bases. The CDR3 has 11 residues. Here the CDR3 DNA reads TGTGCCAGCAGGCGGGGAGATACGCAGTATTTT. It codes for CASRRGDTQYF.

Only a few counts were recorded for this clone. The V and J genes are TRBV12-3 or TRBV12-4 and TRBJ1-1, with D uncertain. This CDR3 comprises 13 residues. V lost 1 base, J lost 1 base, and 4 bases lay in between. DNA of the CDR3: TGTGCCAGCAGTTTAGTCAGGAACACTGAAGCTTTCTTT. Residues: CASSLVRNTEAFF.

This rearrangement joins TRBV24-1 to TRBJ2-3; D may be TRBD2 (5 bases). Germline loops: CDR1 KGHDR, CDR2 SFDVKD. V was shortened by 0 bases and J by 4 bases, with 16 bases between the two germline ends. This CDR3 is 17 amino acids long. The CDR3 nucleotides read TGTGCCACCAGTGATTTGCCCGGGAACTACCCTCCAGATACGCAGTATTTT. Translating gives CATSDLPGNYPPDTQYF.